One sample yielded the 17 T cell receptor beta chains listed below, sequenced in a study of resident and recirculating memory T cells in vitiligo. Some clones are missing from TCRdb's copy, which holds only in-frame ones; the method was immunoSEQ multiplex PCR. The sample includes 72,000 or so clones, 92% of them seen just once. The sample consisted of blood. These receptor sequences come from a male donor with vitiligo.

DNA for the CDR3: TGTGCCAGCAGTTTAGTGGGACAGGGAGGCACAGATACGCAGTATTTT. Amino acid sequence: CASSLVGQGGTDTQYF. The chain uses TRBV27 and TRBJ2-3; TRBD1 agrees at 9 bases. The J segment lost 1 base and the V segment lost 2 bases, leaving 4 bases of the junction unmatched. CDR3 size: 16 residues. Germline CDR1 and CDR2: MNHEY and SMNVEV (reference sequence).

This clone turned up a few times. The chain carries TRBV11-3 and TRBJ2-7, with 8 bases identical to TRBD1. CDR3 length equals 15 residues. The V gene's germline CDR1 is SGHNT and CDR2 YENEEA. Trimming at V came to 5 bases and at J to 2 bases, leaving 8 bases not matched to a gene. The CDR3 region is CASSPLDRETYEQYF. For the CDR3, the DNA is TGTGCCAGCAGCCCCCTGGACAGGGAGACCTACGAGCAGTACTTC.

This chain links TRBV6-6 with TRBJ1-1; 10 bases align to TRBD1. The length of the CDR3 is 14 residues. Germline CDR1 reads MNHNY; CDR2 reads SVGAGI (reference sequence). After removal of 7 bases from V and 1 base from J, the junction contained 3 bases not matched to a gene. The CDR3 sequence is CASTWTGGNTEAFF. The CDR3 DNA sequence: TGTGCCAGCACCTGGACAGGGGGGAACACTGAAGCTTTCTTT.

The chain is built from TRBV27 and TRBJ2-7, with D uncertain. V lost 3 bases and J 3 bases, leaving 3 bases between the germline ends. The CDR3 spans 11 residues. CDR1 and CDR2 (germline): MNHEY, SMNVEV (reference sequence). CDR3: CASSFGYEQYF. CDR3 DNA sequence: TGTGCCAGCAGTTTCGGCTACGAGCAGTACTTC.

V gene TRBV20-1 combines with J gene TRBJ1-2; D is unresolved. The ends were cut back, 4 bases at V and 3 bases at J, with 6 bases in the middle. CDR1 is DFQATT and CDR2 is SNEGSKA in the germline V gene (reference sequence). This CDR3 has 11 amino acids. The CDR3 spells CSAIQDYGYTF. As DNA, the CDR3 is TGCAGTGCTATCCAGGACTATGGCTACACCTTC.

V usage is TRBV28 and J usage is TRBJ2-7; 9 bases are a match to TRBD2. CDR1 and CDR2 (germline): MDHEN, SYDVKM. CDR3 length: 17 residues. The ends lost 0 bases at V and 7 bases at J; junction bases unmatched: 13. CDR3 in amino acids: CASSLWDLAGGPGEQYF. CDR3 DNA: TGTGCCAGCAGTTTATGGGACTTGGCGGGAGGGCCGGGAGAGCAGTACTTC.

This rearrangement joins TRBV7-2 to TRBJ2-5; TRBD2 matches 13 bases. This CDR3 spans 14 amino acids. The J segment lost 4 bases and the V segment lost 7 bases, leaving 3 bases of the junction unmatched. Germline V gives CDR1 SGHTA, CDR2 FQGNSA. CDR3 loop: CASIRLAGGETQYF. The CDR3, as DNA: TGTGCCAGCATCAGACTAGCGGGAGGAGAGACCCAGTACTTC.

The chain combines TRBV4-3 with TRBJ1-5; D possibly corresponds to TRBD1 (6 bases). Between the trimmed V and J ends, which lost 0 bases and 11 bases, there was a span of 11 bases. This CDR3 is 13 amino acids long. Looked up from germline, CDR1 is LGHNA and CDR2 is YSLEER. The DNA for the CDR3 is TGCGCCAGCAGCCAAGATCGTCAGGGGTCCCAGCATTTT. Translating gives CASSQDRQGSQHF.

The V call is TRBV5-4, the J call TRBJ2-5, with 8 bases identical to TRBD2. The V gene's germline CDR1 is SGHNT and CDR2 YYREEE (reference sequence). The CDR3 length is 15 residues. Unmatched junction bases numbered 8, after V lost 4 bases and J lost 3 bases. Written as DNA, the CDR3 is TGTGCCAGCAGCCCAAGCGGGAGAATTGAAGAGACCCAGTACTTC. Its translation: CASSPSGRIEETQYF.

The chain carries TRBV4-1 and TRBJ2-1, with unresolved D. CDR1 and CDR2 from the germline V gene are MGHRA and YSYEKL. This CDR3 is 12 amino acids long. V was cut by 1 base and J by 5 bases, with 3 bases left in between. CDR3 bases: TGCGCCAGCAGCCAAGTTAACAATGAGCAGTTCTTC. Protein sequence: CASSQVNNEQFF.

This chain joins TRBV6-1 and TRBJ1-1; D remains ambiguous. The CDR3 extends over 14 amino acids. Per the germline V gene, CDR1 is MNHNS and CDR2 is SASEGT. V lost 2 bases to trimming and J lost 0 bases, with 7 bases between them. CDR3 residues: CASSESRVNTEAFF. CDR3 nucleotides: TGTGCCAGCAGTGAAAGCCGGGTGAACACTGAAGCTTTCTTT.

The chain couples TRBV6-1 to TRBJ2-3, with a tentative D call TRBD2 (6 bases). V was trimmed by 10 bases and J by 0 bases, leaving 11 bases between them. CDR1 is MNHNS, CDR2 SASEGT, per germline. The CDR3 runs to 13 residues. The CDR3, as DNA: TGTGCCAACTCCGGGACTAGCACAGATACGCAGTATTTT. It translates to CANSGTSTDTQYF.

The V gene is TRBV4-1, the J gene TRBJ2-3, with a weak D call TRBD2 (7 bases). The CDR3 has 16 residues. Germline lookup yields CDR1 MGHRA and CDR2 YSYEKL. V lost 5 bases to trimming and J lost 2 bases, with 17 bases between them. CDR3 loop: CASSASGGGYTDTQYF. The CDR3 DNA sequence: TGCGCCAGCAGCGCTAGCGGAGGGGGTTACACAGATACGCAGTATTTT.

The gene calls are TRBV28 and TRBJ1-5; TRBD1 aligns across 7 bases. CDR1 and CDR2 from the germline V gene are MDHEN and SYDVKM. This CDR3 contains 20 residues. V lost 6 bases to trimming and J lost 1 base; unmatched junction nucleotides: 21. CDR3 region: CASRLGGGQAWGQSNQPQHF. For the CDR3, the DNA is TGTGCCAGCAGACTCGGTGGAGGACAGGCATGGGGACAGAGCAATCAGCCCCAGCATTTT.

The chain uses TRBV11-3 and TRBJ1-1; D uncertain. Trimming removed 5 bases at V and 1 base at J, with 11 bases between. Germline V lookup: CDR1 SGHNT, CDR2 YENEEA. The CDR3 is 14 amino acids. The CDR3 sequence: CASSPPTANTEAFF. As DNA, the CDR3 is TGTGCCAGCAGCCCACCCACAGCGAACACTGAAGCTTTCTTT.

The rearrangement joins TRBV6-5 to TRBJ2-7; D might be TRBD2 (6 bases). Germline V gene sequence: CDR1 MNHEY, CDR2 SVGAGI. Trimming stripped 6 bases from V and 1 base from J, with 16 bases between. This CDR3 region has 15 residues. The CDR3 spells CASSSGDWTSYEQYF. CDR3 sequence (DNA): TGTGCCAGCAGCTCGGGGGACTGGACGTCCTACGAGCAGTACTTC.

The chain carries TRBV5-1 and TRBJ2-1; 12 bases line up with TRBD2. Germline lookup yields CDR1 SGHRS and CDR2 YFSETQ. CDR3 length: 20 residues. V lost 0 bases to trimming and J lost 0 bases; unmatched junction nucleotides: 10. The CDR3 region is CASSLAGTSGLRSSYNEQFF. CDR3 DNA: TGCGCCAGCAGCTTGGCCGGGACTAGCGGGCTTCGGAGCTCCTACAATGAGCAGTTCTTC.